Sequencing of this T cell receptor beta chain was carried out in a study of PD-1 blockade in mismatch repair-deficient tumors. The method was immunoSEQ multiplex PCR; TCRdb's version includes in-frame clones alone and lacks a portion of them. The sample contains about 19,000 clones, over 70% of which appear only once. A remark on this clone: Its target is not known.

Trimming left V 5 bases short and J 5 bases short, with 22 bases between. Per the germline V gene, CDR1 is MDHEN and CDR2 is SYDVKM. The CDR3 consists of 17 residues. The study's findings and limits: Tumor-resident clones, often absent from pretreatment blood, expanded after pembrolizumab and then contracted.

The sequence was obtained from an adult with mismatch repair-deficient cancer. The chain recombines TRBV28 with TRBJ1-5; D perhaps matches TRBD1 (5 bases). Sequenced here: PBMCs, sampled 52 weeks after starting pembrolizumab. The CDR3 DNA is TGTGCCAGCAGTCGGGAGCAGGGTAAGGGGATAGATCAGCCCCAGCATTTT. Protein product: CASSREQGKGIDQPQHF.